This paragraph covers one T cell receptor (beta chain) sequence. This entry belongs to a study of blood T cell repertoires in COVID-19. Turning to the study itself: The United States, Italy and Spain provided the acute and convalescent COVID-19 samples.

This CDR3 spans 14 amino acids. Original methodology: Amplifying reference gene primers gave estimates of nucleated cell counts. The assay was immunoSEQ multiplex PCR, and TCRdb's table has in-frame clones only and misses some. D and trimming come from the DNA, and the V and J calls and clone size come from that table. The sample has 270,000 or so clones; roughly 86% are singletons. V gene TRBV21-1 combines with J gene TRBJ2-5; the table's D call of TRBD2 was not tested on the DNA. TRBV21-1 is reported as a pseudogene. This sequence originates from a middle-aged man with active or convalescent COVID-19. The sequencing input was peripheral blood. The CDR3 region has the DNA TGTGCCAGCTTTCGGAGGGCATCAGGGGAGACCCAGTACTTC. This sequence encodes CASFRRASGETQYF.